This TCR beta chain appears in the sequencing data of a study of response to subunit inactivated influenza vaccine. The CDR3 is 15 amino acids. Germline-derived CDR1 and CDR2 are SGHRS and YFSETQ. V gave up 0 bases and J gave up 7 bases, with 11 bases separating them. Findings and caveats of the study: After each seasonal influenza vaccination, few new T cells are recruited, the authors suggested.

TCRdb re-analysed the RT-PCR reads in MiXCR, keeping a single row per CDR3 protein. The data contain some 800,000 distinct CDR3 sequences, 21% of them singletons. Notes on this clonotype: Its antigen is not known.

The V call is TRBV5-1, the J call TRBJ1-6; no reliable D call. Specimen: PBMCs from blood, collected 4 to 6 days after vaccination. This clonotype originated in a man aged 50 or older who received an inactivated influenza vaccine. Written as DNA, the CDR3 is TGCGCCAGCAGCTTGGCGGGCGTCCCAAATTCACCCCTCCACTTT. This translates into CASSLAGVPNSPLHF.